This T cell receptor beta chain comes out of a study of read filtering for tumor transcriptome and immune sequencing. Between the trimmed V and J ends, which lost 3 bases and 0 bases, there was a span of 10 bases. Germline assignment: CDR1 SGHRS and CDR2 YFSETQ. The length of the CDR3 is 16 residues. Sampling of bone marrow took place during active disease in every patient. From approximately 430 ng of RNA, a library with molecular barcoded alpha/delta and beta/gamma adaptors was made. TCRdb ran MiXCR on the reads and lists one entry per CDR3 protein. The repertoire consists of 39,000 or so distinct CDR3 sequences, with 10% to 15% occurring once and the leading ten covering around 28%. This clonotype was seen a handful of times.

J is TRBJ2-6 and V is TRBV5-1; D is uncertain. This sequence was found in a donor at least 40 years old with multiple myeloma. Sequencing was performed on a population of CD138-negative cells sorted from bone marrow. This CDR3 is CASSSGSTSGANVLTF. CDR3 bases: TGCGCCAGCAGCTCGGGCAGTACCTCTGGGGCCAACGTCCTGACTTTC.